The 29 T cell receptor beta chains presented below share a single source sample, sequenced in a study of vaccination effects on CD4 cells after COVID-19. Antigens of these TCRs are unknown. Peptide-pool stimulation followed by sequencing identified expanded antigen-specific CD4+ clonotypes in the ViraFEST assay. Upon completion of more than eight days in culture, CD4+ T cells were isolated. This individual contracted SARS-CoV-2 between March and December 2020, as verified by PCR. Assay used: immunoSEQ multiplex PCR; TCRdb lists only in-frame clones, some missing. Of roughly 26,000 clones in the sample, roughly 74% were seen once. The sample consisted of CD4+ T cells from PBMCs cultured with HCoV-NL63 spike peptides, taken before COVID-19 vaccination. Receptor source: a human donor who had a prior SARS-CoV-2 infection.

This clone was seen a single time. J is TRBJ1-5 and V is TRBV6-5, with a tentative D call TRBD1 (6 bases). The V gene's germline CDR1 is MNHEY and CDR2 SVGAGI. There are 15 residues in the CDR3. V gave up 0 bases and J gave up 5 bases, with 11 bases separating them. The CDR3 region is CASSYSRDTDQPQHF. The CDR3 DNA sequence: TGTGCCAGCAGTTACTCGAGGGACACCGATCAGCCCCAGCATTTT.

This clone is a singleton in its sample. The CDR3 region is CASSLAQRGIQYF. CDR3 sequence (DNA): TGTGCCAGCAGTTTGGCCCAACGCGGCATTCAGTACTTC. The chain is built from TRBV12-3 or TRBV12-4 and TRBJ2-4; no firm D call. Trimming took 3 bases from V and 9 from J, leaving 12 bases between them. This CDR3 region has 13 residues.

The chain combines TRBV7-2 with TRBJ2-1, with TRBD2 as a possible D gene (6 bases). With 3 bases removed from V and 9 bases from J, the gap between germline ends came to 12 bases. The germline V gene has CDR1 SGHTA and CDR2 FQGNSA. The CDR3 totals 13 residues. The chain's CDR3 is CASSLEQEGEQFF. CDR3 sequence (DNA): TGTGCCAGCAGCTTGGAGCAGGAGGGTGAGCAGTTCTTC.

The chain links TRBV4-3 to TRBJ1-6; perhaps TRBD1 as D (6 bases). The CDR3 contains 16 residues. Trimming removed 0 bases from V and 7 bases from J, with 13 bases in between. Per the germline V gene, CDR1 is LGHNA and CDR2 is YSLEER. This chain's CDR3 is CASSQEYQGSNSPLHF. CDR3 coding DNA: TGCGCCAGCAGCCAAGAATACCAGGGGTCCAATTCACCCCTCCACTTT.

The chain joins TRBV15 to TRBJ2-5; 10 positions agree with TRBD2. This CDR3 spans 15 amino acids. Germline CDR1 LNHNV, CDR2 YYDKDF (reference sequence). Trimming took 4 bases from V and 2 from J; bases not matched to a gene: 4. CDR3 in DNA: TGTGCCACCAGCATTAGCGGGAGGATTCAAGAGACCCAGTACTTC. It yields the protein CATSISGRIQETQYF. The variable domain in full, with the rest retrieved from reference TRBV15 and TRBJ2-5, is DAMVIQNPRYQVTQFGKPVTLSCSQTLNHNVMYWYQQKSSQAPKLLFHYYDKDFNNEADTPDNFQSRRPNTSFCFLDIRSPGLGDTAMYLCATSISGRIQETQYFGPGTRLLVL.

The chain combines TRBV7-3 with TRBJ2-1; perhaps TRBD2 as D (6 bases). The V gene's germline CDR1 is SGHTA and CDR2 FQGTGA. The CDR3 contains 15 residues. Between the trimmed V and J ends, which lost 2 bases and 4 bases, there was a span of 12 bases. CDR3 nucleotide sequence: TGTGCCAGCAGCTTAGACGGGGGAGGATACAATGAGCAGTTCTTC. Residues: CASSLDGGGYNEQFF.

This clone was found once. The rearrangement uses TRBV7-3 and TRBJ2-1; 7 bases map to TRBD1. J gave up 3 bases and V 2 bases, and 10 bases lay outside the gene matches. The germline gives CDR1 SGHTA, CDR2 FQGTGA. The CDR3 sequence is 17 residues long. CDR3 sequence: CASSLGQGTALYNEQFF. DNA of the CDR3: TGTGCCAGCAGCTTAGGGCAAGGGACAGCCCTCTACAATGAGCAGTTCTTC.

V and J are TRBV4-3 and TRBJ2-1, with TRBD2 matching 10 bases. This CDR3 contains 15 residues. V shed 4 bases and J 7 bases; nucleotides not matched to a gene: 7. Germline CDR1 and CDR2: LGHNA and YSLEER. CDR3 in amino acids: CASSLGPAGGNEQFF. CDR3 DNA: TGCGCCAGCAGCCTTGGGCCAGCGGGAGGGAATGAGCAGTTCTTC.

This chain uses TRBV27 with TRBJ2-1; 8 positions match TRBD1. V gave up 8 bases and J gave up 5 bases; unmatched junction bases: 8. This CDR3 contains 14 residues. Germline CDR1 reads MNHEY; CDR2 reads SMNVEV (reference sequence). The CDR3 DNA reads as TGTGCCAGCGGGTTGGGCAGGGGGCACAATGAGCAGTTCTTC. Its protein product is CASGLGRGHNEQFF.

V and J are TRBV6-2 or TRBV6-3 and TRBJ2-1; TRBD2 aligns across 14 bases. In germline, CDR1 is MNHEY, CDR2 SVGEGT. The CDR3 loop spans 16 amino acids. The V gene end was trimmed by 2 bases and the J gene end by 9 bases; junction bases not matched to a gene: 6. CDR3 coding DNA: TGTGCCAGCAGTTACGCCGGAGGACTAGCGGGGGGTGAGCAGTTCTTC. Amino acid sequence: CASSYAGGLAGGEQFF.

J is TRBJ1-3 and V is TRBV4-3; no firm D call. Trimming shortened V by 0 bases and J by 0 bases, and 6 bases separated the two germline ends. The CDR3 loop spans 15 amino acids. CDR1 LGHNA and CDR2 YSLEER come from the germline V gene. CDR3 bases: TGCGCCAGCAGCCAAGACACCCTCTCTGGAAACACCATATATTTT. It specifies CASSQDTLSGNTIYF.

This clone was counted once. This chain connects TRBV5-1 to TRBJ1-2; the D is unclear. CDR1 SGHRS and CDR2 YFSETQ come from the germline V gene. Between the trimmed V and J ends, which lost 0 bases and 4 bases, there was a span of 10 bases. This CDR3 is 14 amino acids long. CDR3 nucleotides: TGCGCCAGCAGCTTGGAGGGCCGATTCTATGGCTACACCTTC. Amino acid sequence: CASSLEGRFYGYTF. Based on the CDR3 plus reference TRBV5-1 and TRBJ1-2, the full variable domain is KAGVTQTPRYLIKTRGQQVTLSCSPISGHRSVSWYQQTPGQGLQFLFEYFSETQRNKGNFPGRFSGRQFSNSRSEMNVSTLELGDSALYLCASSLEGRFYGYTFGSGTRLTVV.

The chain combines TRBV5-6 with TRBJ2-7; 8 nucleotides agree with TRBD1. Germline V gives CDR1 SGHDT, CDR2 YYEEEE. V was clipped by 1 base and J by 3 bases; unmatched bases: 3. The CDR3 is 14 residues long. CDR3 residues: CASSLIGQGYEQYF. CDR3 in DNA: TGTGCCAGCAGCTTGATCGGACAGGGCTACGAGCAGTACTTC.

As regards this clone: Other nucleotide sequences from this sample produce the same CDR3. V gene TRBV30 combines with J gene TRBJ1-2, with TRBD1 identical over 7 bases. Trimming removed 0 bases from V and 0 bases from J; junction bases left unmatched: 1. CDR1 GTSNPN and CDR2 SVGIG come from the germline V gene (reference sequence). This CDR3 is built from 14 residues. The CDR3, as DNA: TGTGCCTGGAGTGTAGGACAGGCTAACTATGGCTACACCTTC. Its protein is CAWSVGQANYGYTF.

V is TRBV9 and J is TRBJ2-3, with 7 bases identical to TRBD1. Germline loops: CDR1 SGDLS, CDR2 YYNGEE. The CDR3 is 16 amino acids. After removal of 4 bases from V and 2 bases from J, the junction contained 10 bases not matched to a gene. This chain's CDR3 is CASSSGTDFYTDTQYF. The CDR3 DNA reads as TGTGCCAGCAGCTCTGGGACAGATTTTTACACAGATACGCAGTATTTT.

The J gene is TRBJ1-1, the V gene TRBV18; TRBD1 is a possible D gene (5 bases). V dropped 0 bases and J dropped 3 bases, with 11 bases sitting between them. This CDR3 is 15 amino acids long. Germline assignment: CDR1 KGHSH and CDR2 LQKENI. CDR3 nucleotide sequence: TGTGCCAGCTCACCACCCGCATCCAGGGACACTGAAGCTTTCTTT. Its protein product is CASSPPASRDTEAFF.

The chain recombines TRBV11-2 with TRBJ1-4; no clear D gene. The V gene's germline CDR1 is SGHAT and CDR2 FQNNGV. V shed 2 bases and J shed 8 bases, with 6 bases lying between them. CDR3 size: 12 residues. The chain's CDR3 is CASSLPFEKLFF. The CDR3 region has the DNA TGTGCCAGCAGCTTACCTTTCGAAAAACTGTTTTTT.

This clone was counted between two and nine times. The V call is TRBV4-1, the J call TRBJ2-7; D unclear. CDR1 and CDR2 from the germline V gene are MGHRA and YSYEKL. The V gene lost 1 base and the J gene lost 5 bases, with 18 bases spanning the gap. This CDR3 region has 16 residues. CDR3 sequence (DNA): TGCGCCAGCAGCCAAGTCGATATCCTTACTTATCACGAGCAGTACTTC. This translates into CASSQVDILTYHEQYF.

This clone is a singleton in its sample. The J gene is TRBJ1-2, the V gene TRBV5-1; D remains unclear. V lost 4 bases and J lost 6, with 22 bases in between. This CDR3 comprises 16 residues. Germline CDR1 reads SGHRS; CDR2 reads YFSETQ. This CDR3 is CASSLPRGPTRDGYTF. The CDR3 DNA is TGCGCCAGCAGCCTACCCCGAGGGCCTACTCGGGATGGCTACACCTTC. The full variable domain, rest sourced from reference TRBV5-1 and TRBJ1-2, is KAGVTQTPRYLIKTRGQQVTLSCSPISGHRSVSWYQQTPGQGLQFLFEYFSETQRNKGNFPGRFSGRQFSNSRSEMNVSTLELGDSALYLCASSLPRGPTRDGYTFGSGTRLTVV.

As DNA, the CDR3 is TGTGCCAGCAGCCAAAGGGGGAGGGCTGGGGAGCTGTTTTTT. It translates to CASSQRGRAGELFF. V gene TRBV7-8 combines with J gene TRBJ2-2, with D perhaps TRBD2 (7 bases). The CDR3 totals 14 residues. Germline-derived CDR1 and CDR2 are SGHVS and FQNEAQ. V shed 5 bases and J shed 8 bases, with 15 bases lying between them.

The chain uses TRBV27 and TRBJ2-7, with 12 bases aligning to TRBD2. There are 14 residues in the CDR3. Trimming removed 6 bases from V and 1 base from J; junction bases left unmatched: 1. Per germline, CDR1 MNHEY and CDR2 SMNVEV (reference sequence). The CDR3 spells CASRGTSGSYEQYF. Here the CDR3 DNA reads TGTGCCAGCAGGGGGACTAGCGGGTCCTACGAGCAGTACTTC.

The CDR3 sequence: CASSMGQKEAFF. The CDR3, as DNA: TGTGCCAGCAGTATGGGACAGAAAGAAGCTTTCTTT. The gene calls are TRBV6-5 and TRBJ1-1; TRBD1 matches at 7 bases. The trim removed 5 bases at V and 8 bases at J, leaving 5 bases unmatched. The germline V gene has CDR1 MNHEY and CDR2 SVGAGI. The CDR3 contains 12 residues.

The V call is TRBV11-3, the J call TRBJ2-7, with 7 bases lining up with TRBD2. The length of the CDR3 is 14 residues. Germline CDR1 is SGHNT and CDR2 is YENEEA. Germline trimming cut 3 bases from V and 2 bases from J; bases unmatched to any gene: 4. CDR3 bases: TGTGCCAGCAGCTTCCAAGGACTAGCCTACGAGCAGTACTTC. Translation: CASSFQGLAYEQYF.

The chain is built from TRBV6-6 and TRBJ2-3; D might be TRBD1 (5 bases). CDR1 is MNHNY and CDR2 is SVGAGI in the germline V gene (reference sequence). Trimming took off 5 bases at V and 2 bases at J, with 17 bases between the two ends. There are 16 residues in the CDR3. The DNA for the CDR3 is TGTGCCAGCAGTCGCCTTACGGGCAGGGACACAGATACGCAGTATTTT. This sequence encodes CASSRLTGRDTDTQYF.

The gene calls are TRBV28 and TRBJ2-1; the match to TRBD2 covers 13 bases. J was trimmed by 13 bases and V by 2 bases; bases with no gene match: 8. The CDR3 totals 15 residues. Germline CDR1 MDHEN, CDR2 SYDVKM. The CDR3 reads CASSLTSGRAGIQFF. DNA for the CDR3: TGTGCCAGCAGTTTAACTAGCGGGAGGGCGGGTATCCAGTTCTTC.

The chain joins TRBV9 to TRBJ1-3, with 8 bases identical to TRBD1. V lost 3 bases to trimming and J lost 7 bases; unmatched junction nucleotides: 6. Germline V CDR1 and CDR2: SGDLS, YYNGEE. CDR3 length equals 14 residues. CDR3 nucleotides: TGTGCCAGCAGCGAGGACAGGGACTCGAACACCATATATTTT. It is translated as CASSEDRDSNTIYF.

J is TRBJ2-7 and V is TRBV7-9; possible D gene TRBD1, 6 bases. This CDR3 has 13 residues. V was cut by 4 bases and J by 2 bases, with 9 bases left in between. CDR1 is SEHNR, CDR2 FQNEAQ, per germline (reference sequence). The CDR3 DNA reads TGTGCCAGCAGCTCACAGGGTCCCTACGAGCAGTACTTC. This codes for CASSSQGPYEQYF.

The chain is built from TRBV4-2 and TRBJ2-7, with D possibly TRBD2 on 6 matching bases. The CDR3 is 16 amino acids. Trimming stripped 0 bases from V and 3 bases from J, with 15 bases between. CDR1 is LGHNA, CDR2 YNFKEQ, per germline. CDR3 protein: CASSQDKERASYEQYF. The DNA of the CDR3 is TGTGCCAGCAGCCAAGATAAGGAGCGGGCTAGCTACGAGCAGTACTTC.

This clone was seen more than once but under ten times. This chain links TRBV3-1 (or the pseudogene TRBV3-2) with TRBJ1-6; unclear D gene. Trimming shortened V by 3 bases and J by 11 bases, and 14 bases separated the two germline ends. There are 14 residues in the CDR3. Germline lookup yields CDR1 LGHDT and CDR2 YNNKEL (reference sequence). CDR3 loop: CASSQEKLRTPLHF. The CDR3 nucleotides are TGTGCCAGCAGCCAGGAAAAGCTGCGGACACCCCTCCACTTT.